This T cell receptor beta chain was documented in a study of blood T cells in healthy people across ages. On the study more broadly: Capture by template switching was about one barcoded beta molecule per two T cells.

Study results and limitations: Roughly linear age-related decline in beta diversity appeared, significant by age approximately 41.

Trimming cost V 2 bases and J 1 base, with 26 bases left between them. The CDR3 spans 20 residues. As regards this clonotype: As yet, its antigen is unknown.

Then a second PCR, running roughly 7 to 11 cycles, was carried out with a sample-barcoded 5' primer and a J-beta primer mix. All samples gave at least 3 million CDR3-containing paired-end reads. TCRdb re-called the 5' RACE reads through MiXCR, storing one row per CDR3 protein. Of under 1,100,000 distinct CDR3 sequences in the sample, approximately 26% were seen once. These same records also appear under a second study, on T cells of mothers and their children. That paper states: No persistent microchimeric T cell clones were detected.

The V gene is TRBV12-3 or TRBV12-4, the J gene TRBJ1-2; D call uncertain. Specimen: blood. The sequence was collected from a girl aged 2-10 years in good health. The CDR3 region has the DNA TGTGCCAGCAGTTTACCGCCAGTAACTATGGCTACACCCAGTAACTATGGCTACACCTTC. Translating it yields CASSLPPVTMATPSNYGYTF.